This T cell receptor beta chain was profiled in a study of blood T cell repertoires in COVID-19. About the research overall: Sources were T cells, B-cell-depleted T cells, or PBMCs; the material itself was cDNA or gDNA.

In the authors' methods: Scientists estimated how many nucleated cells there were by amplifying reference gene primers. Only in-frame clones appear in the TCRdb table, and some are missing; sequencing was by immunoSEQ multiplex PCR. V and J calls and clone size come straight from that table; D and trimming were deduced from the DNA. The sample lists some 150,000 clones, about four fifths occurring once. Participants were aged about 18 to 90 years, lived in under 30 US areas, and enrolled virtually. Cohort placement rested on clinical history that participants reported themselves. The V and J ends lost 3 bases and 4 bases, in that order; junction bases with no gene match: 6. This CDR3 contains 14 residues. In germline, CDR1 is SGHDT, CDR2 YYEEEE.

The sequence was collected from a woman in her forties or fifties in a cohort exposed to, infected with or recovered from COVID-19 (not recorded which). The specimen sequenced was PBMCs or T cells enriched from blood (not recorded which). The rearrangement joins TRBV5-6 to TRBJ2-5, with TRBD2 matching over 7 bases. This CDR3 is CASSSQPGGETQYF. CDR3 sequence (DNA): TGTGCCAGCAGCTCTCAACCGGGAGGAGAGACCCAGTACTTC.